The clone carrying this T cell receptor beta chain was observed a few times. Its antigen remains unidentified. Germline lookup yields CDR1 SEHNR and CDR2 FQNEAQ (reference sequence). V was cut by 6 bases and J by 5 bases, with 16 bases left in between. This CDR3 has 14 amino acids. The data stem from a study of beta chain features in type 1 diabetes. Whole-study findings and limits: Shorter templates might be favored by PCR, equally in patients and controls.

All of the isolated RNA was reverse transcribed, so expressed TCRB transcripts were sequenced. Measured with immunoSEQ multiplex PCR; TCRdb has only the in-frame clones, and not every one. The table has almost 350,000 clones, about 18% seen once. Sorting with CD45RO/CCR7/CD25/CD127/CD95/CD27 yielded naive, central memory, regulatory and stem-like memory CD4+ cells. V usage is TRBV7-9 and J usage is TRBJ2-5; no clear D. This clonotype was obtained from a woman younger than 30 in good health. Sequencing was performed on naive CD4+ T cells from blood. The chain's CDR3 is CASRSMGLSETQYF. CDR3 DNA: TGTGCCAGCAGGTCAATGGGCCTGTCGGAGACCCAGTACTTC. The full variable domain, completed using reference TRBV7-9 and TRBJ2-5, is DTGVSQNPRHKITKRGQNVTFRCDPISEHNRLYWYRQTLGQGPEFLTYFQNEAQLEKSRLLSDRFSAERPKGSFSTLEIQRTEQGDSAMYLCASRSMGLSETQYFGPGTRLLVL.